Listed below are T cell receptor beta chains from one sample, sequenced in a study of cytomegalovirus exposure and HLA in healthy donors. The repertoire was sequenced with immunoSEQ multiplex PCR; TCRdb's copy has only in-frame clones and lacks some. The profile covers approximately 150,000 clones, with approximately 84% appearing a single time and roughly 5% taken by the ten largest. Input material: PBMCs. The receptors derive from a girl under 18 in good health and CMV-seropositive. The CDR3 runs from the conserved cysteine through the conserved F or W. The D gene is left open where the match is weak. Some rows have no size entry. The others give once, few or many, or a class for an expanded clone.

abundance | j_gene | v_gene | len | d_gene | CDR3nt | CDR3aa
- | TRBJ1-1 | TRBV27 | 14 | - | TGTGCCAGCAGTTCACAGGTAGGGTACACTGAAGCTTTCTTT | CASSSQVGYTEAFF
- | TRBJ1-5 | TRBV9 | 13 | - | TGTGCCAGCAGCGTTCAAGGAGGCGGGCCCCAGCATTTT | CASSVQGGGPQHF
- | TRBJ2-1 | TRBV9 | 13 | TRBD2 | TGTGCCAGCAGCGGGACTAGTTACAATGAGCAGTTCTTC | CASSGTSYNEQFF
- | TRBJ1-1 | TRBV2 | 17 | - | TGTGCCAGCAGTGAACCCCTACTTTTGACAGTGAACACTGAAGCTTTCTTT | CASSEPLLLTVNTEAFF
- | TRBJ2-1 | TRBV27 | 13 | TRBD1 | TGTGCCAGCCGCCAATCAGGGGGCTATGAGCAGTTCTTC | CASRQSGGYEQFF
- | TRBJ2-5 | TRBV28 | 17 | TRBD2 | TGTGCCAGCAGTTTGCATAGGCTAGCGGTCCGTCGAGGGACCCAGTACTTC | CASSLHRLAVRRGTQYF
few | TRBJ1-5 | TRBV21-1 | 14 | - | TGTGCCAGCCTAAGTGGGCTTGGGAATCAGCCCCAGCATTTT | CASLSGLGNQPQHF
- | TRBJ2-6 | TRBV5-1 | 18 | - | TGCGCCAGCAGCGAACTAACCGCCCTTTTCTCTGGGGCCAACGTCCTGACTTTC | CASSELTALFSGANVLTF
once | TRBJ1-1 | TRBV2 | 13 | TRBD1 | TGTGCCAGCCGGAGGCAGGGGGCCGCTGAAGCTTTCTTT | CASRRQGAAEAFF
once | TRBJ1-1 | TRBV27 | 20 | TRBD1 | TGTGCCAGCAGTCCCACGTATCCCCGGACAGGGCGAGGAATCGACACTGAAGCTTTCTTT | CASSPTYPRTGRGIDTEAFF
- | TRBJ1-1 | TRBV9 | 16 | - | TGTGCCAGCAGCGTCAACCCCAGGTTCAAGAACACTGAAGCTTTCTTT | CASSVNPRFKNTEAFF
- | TRBJ2-3 | TRBV27 | 19 | TRBD1 | TGTGCCAGCAGTTTCGCAGGGGGAGACCTTTCAGGGAAAACAGATACGCAGTATTTT | CASSFAGGDLSGKTDTQYF
- | TRBJ1-6 | TRBV27 | 16 | - | TGTGCCAGCAGCCAGGACGGGGGATCGTATAATTCACCCCTCCACTTT | CASSQDGGSYNSPLHF
- | TRBJ2-3 | TRBV11-2 | 15 | - | TGTGCCAGCAGCTCTCAGGACTTTTCAACGGATACGCAGTATTTT | CASSSQDFSTDTQYF
- | TRBJ1-1 | TRBV4-2 | 16 | TRBD1 | TGTGCCAGCAGCCTCGGACAGGTTGTGTTTACTACTGAAGCTTTCTTT | CASSLGQVVFTTEAFF
few | TRBJ1-1 | TRBV9 | 15 | - | TGTGCCAGCAGCGTAGACCCGGGGAAGAACACTGAAGCTTTCTTT | CASSVDPGKNTEAFF
- | TRBJ2-5 | TRBV5-4 | 14 | - | TGTGCCAGCAGCTTGAGGCGGGCCTCGGAGACCCAGTACTTC | CASSLRRASETQYF
- | TRBJ2-4 | TRBV9 | 16 | - | TGTGCCAGCAGCCCACTTGGGGGGACCCTTCAAAACATTCAGTACTTC | CASSPLGGTLQNIQYF
- | TRBJ1-1 | TRBV30 | 13 | - | TGTGCCTGGGGGCAAAAAATGGACACTGAAGCTTTCTTT | CAWGQKMDTEAFF
- | TRBJ2-5 | TRBV1 | 13 | - | TGCACCATCTCGGGACAGGGAGAAGAGACCCAGTACTTC | CTISGQGEETQYF
- | TRBJ2-1 | TRBV6-5 | 16 | TRBD2 | TGTGCCAGCAGTTACGCACGATGGGGGACTAGCGGTGAGCAGTTCTTC | CASSYARWGTSGEQFF
- | TRBJ2-7 | TRBV27 | 15 | - | TGTGCCACCGCCAGGCCTAGGGACACGACTTACGAGCAGTACTTC | CATARPRDTTYEQYF
- | TRBJ2-5 | TRBV7-9 | 12 | - | TGTGCCAGCAGCGTGGAGCAAGAGACCCAGTACTTC | CASSVEQETQYF
- | TRBJ1-2 | TRBV5-8 | 14 | TRBD1 | TGTGCCAGCAGCTTGGGGACAGGAGTAGGTGGCTACACCTTC | CASSLGTGVGGYTF
once | TRBJ1-1 | TRBV5-4 | 15 | - | TGTGCCAGCAGCTTGAACAGGAAAATGAACACTGAAGCTTTCTTT | CASSLNRKMNTEAFF
- | TRBJ1-1 | TRBV27 | 14 | - | TGTGCCAGCAGTTTATGGGAGGGGAACACTGAAGCTTTCTTT | CASSLWEGNTEAFF
- | TRBJ1-5 | TRBV30 | 9 | TRBD1 | TGTGCCTCGCGACAGGGAGAGCATTTT | CASRQGEHF
few | TRBJ1-5 | TRBV5-6 | 14 | TRBD1 | TGTGCCAGCAGCGCCTGGACAGGGTATCAGCCCCAGCATTTT | CASSAWTGYQPQHF
once | TRBJ2-7 | TRBV7-7 | 15 | TRBD1 | TGTGCTAGCAGTCCTCACAGGGGAGTCTCCTACGAGCAGTACTTC | CASSPHRGVSYEQYF
- | TRBJ1-2 | TRBV15 | 15 | - | TGTGCCACCAGCCCCCACGGGGGATCTAACTATGGCTACACCTTC | CATSPHGGSNYGYTF
- | TRBJ1-1 | TRBV27 | 15 | - | TGTGCCAGCAGCCCATTGGGGCAGATGAACACTGAAGCTTTCTTT | CASSPLGQMNTEAFF
- | TRBJ2-1 | TRBV29-1 | 15 | TRBD2 | TGCAGCGTTTGCTGGACTAGCGGGGGGTCCGGTGAGCAGTTCTTC | CSVCWTSGGSGEQFF
- | TRBJ2-7 | TRBV19 | 13 | - | TGTGCCAGTACCCGTCCATTAGCCTACGAGCAGTACTTC | CASTRPLAYEQYF
- | TRBJ2-3 | TRBV7-3 | 13 | - | TGTGCCAGCAGCCTGAGCCTCACAGATACGCAGTATTTT | CASSLSLTDTQYF
once | TRBJ2-1 | TRBV9 | 17 | - | TGTGCCAGCAGCGTATTCCCACAGCCAAACTCCTACAATGAGCAGTTCTTC | CASSVFPQPNSYNEQFF
- | TRBJ2-7 | TRBV11-2 | 16 | TRBD1 | TGTGCCAGCAGCTTAGATCTCGGGCACAGGGGGCTCGAGCAGTACTTC | CASSLDLGHRGLEQYF
- | TRBJ1-1 | TRBV2 | 15 | TRBD1 | TGTGCCAGCAGTGAAACCGGACAGGGTTACACTGAAGCTTTCTTT | CASSETGQGYTEAFF
- | TRBJ2-1 | TRBV7-3 | 12 | - | TGTGCCAGCAGCGAAGGGGCGTCTGAGCAGTTCTTC | CASSEGASEQFF
few | TRBJ2-1 | TRBV5-1 | 14 | TRBD1 | TGCGCCAGCAGCTCCGACAGGGGGCGGAATGAGCAGTTCTTC | CASSSDRGRNEQFF
- | TRBJ2-2 | TRBV5-1 | 15 | - | TGCGCCAGCAGCCCCTGGACTGAGAACACCGGGGAGCTGTTTTTT | CASSPWTENTGELFF
- | TRBJ1-5 | TRBV4-1 | 14 | - | TGCGCCAGCAGCCAGCTATCCTACGTCGAGCCCCTCCATTTT | CASSQLSYVEPLHF
- | TRBJ2-7 | TRBV9 | 15 | - | TGTGCCAGCAGCGTAGGAATAGGGGAGGACTACGAGCAGTACTTC | CASSVGIGEDYEQYF
- | TRBJ2-7 | TRBV7-9 | 16 | TRBD1 | TGTGCCAGCACCCTCGGACAGGGGGAGCCTTCCTACGAGCAGTACTTC | CASTLGQGEPSYEQYF
- | TRBJ2-1 | TRBV18 | 17 | - | TGTGCCAGCTCACCAGGTGACAGGACAAGGGGGTTGAATGAGCAGTTCTTC | CASSPGDRTRGLNEQFF
- | TRBJ2-2 | TRBV5-1 | 14 | TRBD2 | TGCGCCAGCACCTTAGCGGGTGGGACCGGGGAGCTGTTTTTT | CASTLAGGTGELFF
once | TRBJ2-2 | TRBV6-5 | 15 | - | TGTGCCAGCAGCTCCAGGGGAGGGTTCGACGGGGAGCTGTTTTTT | CASSSRGGFDGELFF
- | TRBJ2-2 | TRBV13 | 15 | - | TGTGCCAGCAGCCCTCGGGACACCTACACCGGGGAGCTGTTTTTT | CASSPRDTYTGELFF